This T cell receptor beta chain was profiled in a study of cytomegalovirus exposure and HLA in healthy donors. Whole-study results and caveats: Cytomegalovirus-associated TCR beta chains were listed, numbering roughly 150.

60 Vbeta and 13 Jbeta primers were used in PCR. Generated by immunoSEQ multiplex PCR, the TCRdb table keeps only in-frame clones and is missing some. This table holds about 190,000 clones, approximately 81% found once. Concerning this clone itself: Its target is not known.

There are 15 residues in the CDR3. Germline lookup yields CDR1 SNHLY and CDR2 FYNNEI. The V gene lost 3 bases and the J gene lost 6 bases, with 18 bases spanning the gap. The sequencing input was PBMCs. The chain employs TRBV2 and TRBJ2-7, with TRBD1 as a possible D gene (5 bases). The receptor comes from a man aged 45-65 years in good health and CMV-seronegative. CDR3 loop: CASSDWGPTALEQYF. The CDR3 DNA is TGTGCCAGCAGTGATTGGGGCCCTACTGCCCTCGAGCAGTACTTC. The full variable domain, its missing parts supplied by reference TRBV2 and TRBJ2-7, is EPEVTQTPSHQVTQMGQEVILRCVPISNHLYFYWYRQILGQKVEFLVSFYNNEISEKSEIFDDQFSVERPDGSNFTLKIRSTKLEDSAMYFCASSDWGPTALEQYFGPGTRLTVT.